This T cell receptor beta chain was sequenced in a study of somatic mutations in cytotoxic T cells in rheumatoid arthritis. General study points: Between rheumatoid arthritis patients and age-matched healthy controls, CD8+ T-cell clonality showed no significant difference. The study found that the largest CD8+ clone exceeded 20% of CD8+ cells in about an eighth of the 65 patients. Multiple comparisons were not accounted for in the slight TRBV07 underrepresentation seen in rheumatoid arthritis patients.

The table came from immunoSEQ multiplex PCR; TCRdb's copy has only in-frame clones and leaves some out. The table lists some 4,300 clones, around 80% of them singletons. The ends were cut back, 2 bases at V and 4 bases at J, with 6 bases in the middle. Looked up from germline, CDR1 is LNHDA and CDR2 is SQIVND (reference sequence). The CDR3 runs 13 residues. For this clone: Antigen: not known.

Both CD4+ and CD8+ cells were separated through positive magnetic bead selection, and their purity was verified using flow cytometry. The source is a woman aged 60-75 years with rheumatoid arthritis. This chain links TRBV19 with TRBJ1-5; no reliable D call. The sample consisted of CD8+ T cells sorted from blood. CDR3 residues: CASSITSNQPQHF. In DNA, the CDR3 is TGTGCCAGTAGTATAACGAGTAATCAGCCCCAGCATTTT.